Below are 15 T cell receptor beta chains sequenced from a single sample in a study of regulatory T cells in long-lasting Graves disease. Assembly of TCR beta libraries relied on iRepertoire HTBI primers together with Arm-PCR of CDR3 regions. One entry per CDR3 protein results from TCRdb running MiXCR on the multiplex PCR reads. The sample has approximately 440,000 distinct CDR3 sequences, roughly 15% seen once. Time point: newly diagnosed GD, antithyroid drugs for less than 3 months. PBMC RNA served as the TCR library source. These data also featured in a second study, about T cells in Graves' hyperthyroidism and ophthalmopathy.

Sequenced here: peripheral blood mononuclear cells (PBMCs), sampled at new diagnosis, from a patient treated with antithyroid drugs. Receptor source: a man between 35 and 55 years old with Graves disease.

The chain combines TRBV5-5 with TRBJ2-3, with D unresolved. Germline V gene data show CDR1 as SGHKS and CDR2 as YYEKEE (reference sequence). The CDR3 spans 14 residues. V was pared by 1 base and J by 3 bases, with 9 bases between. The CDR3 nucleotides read TGTGCCAGCAGCTTGTCAGGAGTTACAGATACGCAGTATTTT. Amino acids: CASSLSGVTDTQYF.

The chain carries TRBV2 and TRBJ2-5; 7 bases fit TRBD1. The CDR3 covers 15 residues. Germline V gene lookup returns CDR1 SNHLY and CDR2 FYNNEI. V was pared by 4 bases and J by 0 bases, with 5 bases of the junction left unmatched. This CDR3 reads CASSASDRNQETQYF. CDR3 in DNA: TGTGCCAGCAGTGCTTCGGACAGGAACCAAGAGACCCAGTACTTC.

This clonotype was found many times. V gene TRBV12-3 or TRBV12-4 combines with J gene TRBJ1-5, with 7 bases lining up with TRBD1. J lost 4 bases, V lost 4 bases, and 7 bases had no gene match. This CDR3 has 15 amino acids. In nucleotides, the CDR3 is TGTGCCAGCAGTTACGGGACAGCCCGAAATCAGCCCCAGCATTTT. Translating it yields CASSYGTARNQPQHF.

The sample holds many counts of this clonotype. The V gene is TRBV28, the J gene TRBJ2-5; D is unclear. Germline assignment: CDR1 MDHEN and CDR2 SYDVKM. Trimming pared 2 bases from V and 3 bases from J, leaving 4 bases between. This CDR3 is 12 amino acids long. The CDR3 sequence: CASSLREETQYF. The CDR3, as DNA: TGTGCCAGCAGTTTAAGGGAAGAGACCCAGTACTTC.

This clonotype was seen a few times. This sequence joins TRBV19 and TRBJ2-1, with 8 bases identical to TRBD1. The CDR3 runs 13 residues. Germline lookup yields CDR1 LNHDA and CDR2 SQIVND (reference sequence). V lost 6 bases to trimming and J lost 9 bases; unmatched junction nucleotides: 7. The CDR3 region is CASSVQGASEQFF. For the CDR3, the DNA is TGTGCCAGTAGCGTTCAGGGGGCGAGTGAGCAGTTCTTC.

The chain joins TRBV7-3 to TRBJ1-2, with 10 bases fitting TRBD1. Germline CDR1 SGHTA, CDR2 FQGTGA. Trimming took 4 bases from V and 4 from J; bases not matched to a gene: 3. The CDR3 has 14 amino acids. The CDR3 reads CASSSTGGLYGYTF. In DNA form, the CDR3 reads TGTGCCAGCAGCTCGACAGGGGGCCTCTATGGCTACACCTTC. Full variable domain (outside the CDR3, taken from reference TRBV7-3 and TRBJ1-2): GAGVSQTPSNKVTEKGKYVELRCDPISGHTALYWYRQSLGQGPEFLIYFQGTGAADDSGLPNDRFFAVRPEGSVSTLKIQRTERGDSAVYLCASSSTGGLYGYTFGSGTRLTVV.

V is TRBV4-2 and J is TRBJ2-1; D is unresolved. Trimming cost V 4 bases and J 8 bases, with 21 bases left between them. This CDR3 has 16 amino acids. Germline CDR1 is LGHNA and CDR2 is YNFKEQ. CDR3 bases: TGTGCCAGCAGCCCCACTGGGCTGGGCGCACGGGATGAGCAGTTCTTC. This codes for CASSPTGLGARDEQFF.

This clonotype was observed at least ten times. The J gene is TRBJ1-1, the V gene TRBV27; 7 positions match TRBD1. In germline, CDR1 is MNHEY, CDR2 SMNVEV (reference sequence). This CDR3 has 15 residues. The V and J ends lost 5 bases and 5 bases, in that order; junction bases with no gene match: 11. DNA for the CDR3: TGTGCCAGCAGTCTCTTGGGGGACAGAAGTACTGAAGCTTTCTTT. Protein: CASSLLGDRSTEAFF.

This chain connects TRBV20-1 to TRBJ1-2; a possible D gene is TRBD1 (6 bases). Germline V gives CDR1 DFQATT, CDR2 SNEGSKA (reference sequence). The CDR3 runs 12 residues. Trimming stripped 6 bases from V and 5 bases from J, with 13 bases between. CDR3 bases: TGCAGTGCCCGCCCCAGGGGATATGGCTACACCTTC. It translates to CSARPRGYGYTF.

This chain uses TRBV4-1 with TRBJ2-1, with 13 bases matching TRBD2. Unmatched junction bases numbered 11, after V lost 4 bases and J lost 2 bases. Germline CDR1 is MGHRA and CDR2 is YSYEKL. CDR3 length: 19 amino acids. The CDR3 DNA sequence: TGCGCCAGCAGCCGGTCCGGGACTAGCGGGACCCCCGCCTACAATGAGCAGTTCTTC. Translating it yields CASSRSGTSGTPAYNEQFF.

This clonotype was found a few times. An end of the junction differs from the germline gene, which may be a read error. CDR3 DNA: TGCAGCGTTGACCTGGACAGGTCGATCTTC. Translation gives CSVDLDRSIF. The V and J genes are TRBV29-1 and TRBJ2-1; TRBD1 aligns across 7 bases. The length of the CDR3 is 10 residues. In germline, CDR1 is SQVTM, CDR2 ANQGSEA.

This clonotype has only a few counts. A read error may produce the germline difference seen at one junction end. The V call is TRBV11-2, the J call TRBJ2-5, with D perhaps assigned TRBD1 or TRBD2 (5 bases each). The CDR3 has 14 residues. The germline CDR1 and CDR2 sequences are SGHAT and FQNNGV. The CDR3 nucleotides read TGTGCCAGCAGCTCCCGGGGCTTCCAAGAGACCCAGCACTTC. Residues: CASSSRGFQETQHF.

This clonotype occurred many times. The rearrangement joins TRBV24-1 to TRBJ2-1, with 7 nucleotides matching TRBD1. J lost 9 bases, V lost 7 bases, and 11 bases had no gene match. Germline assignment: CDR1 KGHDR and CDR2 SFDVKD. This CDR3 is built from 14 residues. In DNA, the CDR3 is TGTGCCACCAGGGGAGACAGGGTTATTGGTGAGCAGTTCTTC. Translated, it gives CATRGDRVIGEQFF.

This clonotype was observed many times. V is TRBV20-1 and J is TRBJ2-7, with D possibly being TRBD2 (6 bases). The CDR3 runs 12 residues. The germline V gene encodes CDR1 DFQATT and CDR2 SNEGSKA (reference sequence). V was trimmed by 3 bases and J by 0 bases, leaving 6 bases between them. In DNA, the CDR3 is TGCAGTGCTAGCGGGGGCTCCTACGAGCAGTACTTC. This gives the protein CSASGGSYEQYF.

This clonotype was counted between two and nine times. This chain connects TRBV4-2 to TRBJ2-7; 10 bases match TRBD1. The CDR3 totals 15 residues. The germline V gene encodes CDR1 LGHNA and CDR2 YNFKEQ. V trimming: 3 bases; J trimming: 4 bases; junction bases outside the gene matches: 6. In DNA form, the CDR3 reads TGTGCCAGCAGCCACCGGGACAGGGGTTCGTACGAGCAGTACTTC. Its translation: CASSHRDRGSYEQYF.